These T cell receptor beta chains were read from a single sample in a study of molecular identifiers for immune sequencing clone quantification. TCRdb passed the PCR reads through MiXCR, listing each CDR3 protein once. Of 600,000 to 650,000 distinct CDR3 sequences in the sample, approximately 20% were seen once. Source material: naive CD8+ T cells from blood, with Jurkat cell RNA spiked in. The origin of the receptors is a human donor in good health. Some libraries in this study had Jurkat cell RNA spiked in. Each CDR3 is given with its conserved first and last residue. D genes are given only for firm matches. A clone size is listed for some rows: how often the clone was seen (once, few, many), or a class if it is expanded.

>TRBD1|TRBV7-9|TRBJ2-1|15|NA
CASSPTRDRDNEQFF
TGTGCCAGCAGCCCAACCCGGGACAGGGACAATGAGCAGTTCTTC
>TRBD1|TRBV4-1|TRBJ2-7|15|few
CASSRQGARLYEQYF
TGCGCCAGCAGCCGACAGGGGGCTCGACTCTACGAGCAGTACTTC
>NA|TRBV7-9|TRBJ2-3|15|many
CASSLVGGHTDTQYF
TGTGCCAGCAGCTTAGTTGGGGGGCACACAGATACGCAGTATTTT
>NA|TRBV12-3/TRBV12-4|TRBJ1-1|10|many
CASGWGEAFF
TGTGCCAGCGGATGGGGTGAAGCTTTCTTT
>NA|TRBV5-1|TRBJ2-5|14|many
CASSLIRGRETQYF
TGCGCCAGCAGCTTGATTCGTGGGAGGGAGACCCAGTACTTC
>NA|TRBV19|TRBJ2-5|13|many
CASSTDRVETQYF
TGTGCCAGTAGTACGGACAGAGTAGAGACCCAGTACTTC
>NA|TRBV12-3/TRBV12-4|TRBJ2-2|16|NA
CASSLIGPLGTGELFF
TGTGCCAGCAGCCTAATAGGGCCTCTAGGAACCGGGGAGCTGTTTTTT
>TRBD1|TRBV4-3|TRBJ2-7|16|many
CASSRAQGQEAYEQYF
TGCGCCAGCAGCCGGGCCCAAGGACAGGAAGCCTACGAGCAGTACTTC
>TRBD1|TRBV12-5|TRBJ1-4|18|NA
CASGSWYQSTGDVGKLFF
TGTGCTAGTGGTTCGTGGTATCAGTCAACAGGGGACGTCGGGAAACTGTTTTTT
>NA|TRBV2|TRBJ2-5|12|many
CASSDRRETQYF
TGTGCCAGCAGTGATCGCAGAGAGACCCAGTACTTC
>TRBD2|TRBV6-6|TRBJ2-1|15|many
CASSLLAGGPNEQFF
TGTGCCAGCAGTTTACTAGCGGGGGGGCCTAATGAGCAGTTCTTC
>NA|TRBV9|TRBJ2-3|17|NA
CTSSVGQEGWGTDTQYF
TGTACCAGCAGCGTAGGGCAGGAAGGTTGGGGCACAGATACGCAGTATTTT
>TRBD2|TRBV20-1|TRBJ2-1|15|NA
CSARLVRGDTYEQFF
TGCAGTGCTAGACTCGTTCGGGGGGATACGTATGAGCAGTTCTTC
>NA|TRBV4-1|TRBJ2-4|14|few
CASSQDVGLSIQYF
TGCGCCAGCAGCCAAGATGTGGGACTCTCTATTCAGTACTTC
>TRBD1|TRBV7-2|TRBJ1-1|18|NA
CASSLVESGTGENTEAFF
TGTGCCAGCAGCTTAGTAGAATCCGGGACAGGGGAGAACACTGAAGCTTTCTTT
>NA|TRBV12-3/TRBV12-4|TRBJ1-4|14|many
CASSLIGGHEKLFF
TGTGCCAGCAGTTTGATCGGGGGGCATGAAAAACTGTTTTTT
>TRBD1|TRBV5-3|TRBJ1-6|14|NA
CANSTRDSPSPLHF
TGTGCCAACAGCACAAGGGACAGCCCTTCACCCCTCCACTTT
>TRBD2|TRBV5-1|TRBJ2-3|17|many
CASSLGSSGSVTDTQYF
TGCGCCAGCAGCTTGGGGTCTAGCGGGAGTGTGACAGATACGCAGTATTTT
>NA|TRBV11-3|TRBJ2-7|17|NA
CASSLVRSDRRHYEQYF
TGTGCCAGCAGCTTAGTTAGGTCGGACAGACGACACTACGAGCAGTACTTC
>NA|TRBV9|TRBJ2-3|17|few
CASSASLGGRPPNTQYF
TGTGCCAGCAGCGCTAGCCTGGGGGGGCGCCCCCCAAATACGCAGTATTTT
>NA|TRBV12-3/TRBV12-4|TRBJ2-7|15|NA
CASSPTNAGSYEQYF
TGTGCCAGCAGTCCGACAAACGCAGGATCGTACGAGCAGTACTTC
>NA|TRBV20-1|TRBJ2-1|14|NA
CSARDAPYYNEQFF
TGCAGTGCTAGAGATGCCCCCTACTACAATGAGCAGTTCTTC